One and the same sample provided the 17 T cell receptor beta chains below, sequenced in a study of CD8 T cells in Susac syndrome. Random hexamers were used to reverse transcribe roughly 0.45 to 1 ug of RNA. TCRdb reprocessed the immunoSEQ multiplex PCR reads via MiXCR and lists one record per CDR3 protein. The data contain 200,000 or so distinct CDR3 sequences, around 95% of them singletons. Sequences were obtained from CD4+ T cells from PBMCs. The receptors stem from a human donor with Susac syndrome.

The chain's CDR3 is CSARDAGNTEAFF. CDR3 coding DNA: TGCAGTGCTAGAGACGCGGGGAACACTGAAGCTTTCTTT. V gene TRBV20-1 combines with J gene TRBJ1-1; D unresolved. This CDR3 is built from 13 residues. Germline V gene sequence: CDR1 DFQATT, CDR2 SNEGSKA (reference sequence). Trimming removed 0 bases at V and 1 base at J, with 6 bases between.

This clonotype was detected once. As DNA, the CDR3 is TGTGCTAGTGGTTTGGTACAGGGTAGGGGCGGCTACAATGAGCAGTTCTTC. As protein: CASGLVQGRGGYNEQFF. The rearrangement uses TRBV12-5 and TRBJ2-1; possibly TRBD1 for D (6 bases). Germline V CDR1 and CDR2: LGHNT, FRNRAP. Trimming took off 0 bases at V and 3 bases at J, with 15 bases between the two ends. The CDR3 sequence is 17 residues long.

The V and J genes are TRBV20-1 and TRBJ1-6; 8 positions match TRBD1. The V gene end was trimmed by 4 bases and the J gene end by 7 bases; junction bases not matched to a gene: 9. The germline V gene encodes CDR1 DFQATT and CDR2 SNEGSKA (reference sequence). The CDR3 is 15 amino acids. In nucleotides, the CDR3 is TGCAGTGCTATAGCTCCCACAGGGGGGAATTCACCCCTCCACTTT. Its translation is CSAIAPTGGNSPLHF.

The chain uses TRBV12-3 or TRBV12-4 and TRBJ2-7, with D perhaps TRBD1 (6 bases). The V gene lost 4 bases and the J gene lost 6 bases, with 16 bases spanning the gap. The CDR3 length is 14 residues. CDR3 region: CASSSPGQSAEQYF. As DNA, the CDR3 is TGTGCCAGCAGTTCTCCAGGACAGAGCGCCGAGCAGTACTTC.

This clonotype was counted once. V is TRBV10-3 and J is TRBJ2-3; D possibly corresponds to TRBD2 (7 bases). Germline loops: CDR1 ENHRY, CDR2 SYGVKD. Trimming pared 4 bases from V and 5 bases from J, leaving 10 bases between. This CDR3 spans 13 amino acids. Here the CDR3 reads CAISAGGQDTQYF. Written as DNA, the CDR3 is TGTGCCATCAGTGCGGGGGGCCAAGATACGCAGTATTTT.

The chain combines TRBV18 with TRBJ1-1; D is possibly TRBD1 (6 bases). The V and J ends lost 2 bases and 7 bases respectively, with 14 bases between them. Germline V gene sequence: CDR1 KGHSH, CDR2 LQKENI. The CDR3 spans 14 residues. In DNA, the CDR3 is TGTGCCAGCTCACCAGCGGGAGGGGGTCGTGAAGCTTTCTTT. This gives the protein CASSPAGGGREAFF.

This chain joins TRBV7-2 and TRBJ2-3; D is ambiguous. Per the germline V gene, CDR1 is SGHTA and CDR2 is FQGNSA. The CDR3 runs to 16 residues. Trimming cost V 5 bases and J 0 bases, with 15 bases left between them. For the CDR3, the DNA is TGTGCCAGCAGCCAAATTGGGCCTGCTAGCACAGATACGCAGTATTTT. Translating gives CASSQIGPASTDTQYF.

This clonotype has a single count. V usage is TRBV20-1 and J usage is TRBJ2-5; D may be TRBD1 (6 bases). This CDR3 region has 14 residues. CDR1 and CDR2 (germline): DFQATT, SNEGSKA (reference sequence). Between the trimmed V and J ends, which lost 3 bases and 7 bases, there was a span of 18 bases. The CDR3, as DNA: TGCAGTGCTAGCAGGACAGCCAACAGCGGGACCCAGTACTTC. Its translation is CSASRTANSGTQYF.

The V gene is TRBV6-5, the J gene TRBJ1-6; TRBD1 matches 8 bases. Unmatched junction bases numbered 5, after V lost 10 bases and J lost 9 bases. In germline, CDR1 is MNHEY, CDR2 SVGAGI. The CDR3 covers 12 residues. CDR3 sequence (DNA): TGTGCCATAAGGACAGGGAGTTCACCCCTCCACTTT. This translates into CAIRTGSSPLHF.

The CDR3 loop reads CASSPQGRLGKNIQYF. The CDR3 DNA sequence: TGTGCCAGCAGCCCACAGGGAAGACTAGGCAAAAACATTCAGTACTTC. The chain employs TRBV7-9 and TRBJ2-4; D could derive from TRBD1 or TRBD2 (6 bases each). This CDR3 is built from 16 residues. V was cut by 5 bases and J by 3 bases, with 17 bases left in between. Germline V gene data show CDR1 as SEHNR and CDR2 as FQNEAQ (reference sequence).

V usage is TRBV5-4 and J usage is TRBJ2-2, with D possibly being TRBD2 (5 bases). Trimming pared 4 bases from V and 0 bases from J, leaving 7 bases between. The germline V gene has CDR1 SGHNT and CDR2 YYREEE (reference sequence). The CDR3 has 14 residues. The CDR3 DNA is TGTGCCAGCAGCACGGAGGCGAACACCGGGGAGCTGTTTTTT. Translating it yields CASSTEANTGELFF.

This clonotype has only one observation. The chain couples TRBV20-1 to TRBJ1-1; 9 bases agree with TRBD1. There are 13 residues in the CDR3. Germline V gene data show CDR1 as DFQATT and CDR2 as SNEGSKA (reference sequence). V lost 4 bases, J lost 10 bases, and 10 bases stayed unmatched. The CDR3 spells CSANNPGQGRAFF. Here the CDR3 DNA reads TGCAGTGCTAATAATCCGGGACAGGGACGAGCTTTCTTT.

V gene TRBV7-9 combines with J gene TRBJ1-6; a possible D gene is TRBD1 (5 bases). CDR3 size: 14 residues. Germline CDR1 and CDR2: SEHNR and FQNEAQ (reference sequence). V was shortened by 4 bases and J by 8 bases, with 12 bases between the two germline ends. The CDR3: CASSSGSLYSPLHF. CDR3 coding DNA: TGTGCCAGCAGCTCAGGGTCTTTGTATTCACCCCTCCACTTT.

The genes are TRBV13 and TRBJ2-1, with 7 positions matching TRBD1. Germline V lookup: CDR1 PRHDT, CDR2 FYEKMQ (reference sequence). The CDR3 has 16 amino acids. J lost 9 bases, V lost 5 bases, and 16 bases had no gene match. The CDR3 here is CASSPRQGRGFGEQFF. Here the CDR3 DNA reads TGTGCCAGCAGCCCCCGACAGGGTAGAGGGTTCGGTGAGCAGTTCTTC.

The chain uses TRBV27 and TRBJ1-2; D may be TRBD1 (5 bases). V was trimmed by 3 bases and J by 7 bases, leaving 9 bases between them. The CDR3 consists of 12 residues. CDR1 is MNHEY, CDR2 SMNVEV, per germline (reference sequence). The CDR3, as DNA: TGTGCCAGCAGTTTTGGGGGAGGTGGCTACACCTTC. Its protein product is CASSFGGGGYTF.

V gene TRBV20-1 combines with J gene TRBJ1-6; no firm D call. Trimming removed 5 bases from V and 12 bases from J, with 20 bases in between. CDR1 and CDR2 (germline): DFQATT, SNEGSKA (reference sequence). The CDR3 covers 14 residues. CDR3: CSAGPNNPNRPLHF. The CDR3 region has the DNA TGCAGTGCTGGGCCTAACAATCCCAATAGACCCCTCCACTTT.

This chain links TRBV6-1 with TRBJ2-1; tentative D call: TRBD2 (7 bases). Germline values: CDR1 MNHNS, CDR2 SASEGT. The CDR3 spans 14 residues. V was clipped by 5 bases and J by 6 bases, with 14 bases between them. The CDR3 coding sequence is TGTGCCAGCAGTCAAAGGGGGGGTTTCAATGAGCAGTTCTTC. Encoded protein: CASSQRGGFNEQFF.